A selection of T cell receptor beta chains follows, all from one sample in a study of vaccination effects on CD4 cells after COVID-19. What these receptors recognize is not known. Sequenced by immunoSEQ multiplex PCR; TCRdb stores in-frame clones only, minus some. The sample yields about 27,000 clones, about 70% seen once. Sample: CD4+ T cells from PBMCs cultured with HCoV-NL63 spike peptides, taken before COVID-19 vaccination. These receptors were collected from a human donor who received a COVID-19 vaccine. Both conserved end residues are part of each CDR3. The D gene is left open where the match is weak. A clone size is listed for some rows: how often the clone was seen (once, few, many), or a class if it is expanded.

d_call j_call clone_size v_call cdr3_aa cdr3_nt
- TRBJ2-7 - TRBV2 CASRRGTGWLEQYF TGTGCCAGCAGACGCGGGACCGGCTGGCTCGAGCAGTACTTC
TRBD1 TRBJ2-2 - TRBV28 CASRGMGQYTGELFF TGTGCCAGCAGGGGAATGGGACAGTACACCGGGGAGCTGTTTTTT
TRBD2 TRBJ2-1 - TRBV28 CASRLAPNEQFF TGTGCCAGCCGACTAGCTCCCAATGAGCAGTTCTTC
- TRBJ1-4 once TRBV11-2 CASSLVQTASNEKLFF TGTGCCAGCAGCTTAGTTCAGACGGCCTCTAATGAAAAACTGTTTTTT
- TRBJ1-1 - TRBV18 CASSSGPGDTEAFF TGTGCCAGCTCGAGCGGGCCGGGGGACACTGAAGCTTTCTTT
TRBD1 TRBJ2-3 - TRBV5-1 CASRRTGGFDTQYF TGCGCCAGCCGCCGGACAGGAGGTTTCGATACGCAGTATTTT
TRBD1 TRBJ1-6 - TRBV30 CAWSRDRGGNSPLHF TGTGCCTGGTCCCGGGACAGGGGAGGTAATTCACCCCTCCACTTT
TRBD1 TRBJ1-2 - TRBV7-2 CASSFGTGAAYGYTF TGTGCCAGCAGCTTCGGGACAGGTGCCGCCTATGGCTACACCTTC
- TRBJ1-2 - TRBV4-1 CASSQGGGSSRGYTF TGCGCCAGCAGCCAGGGAGGGGGGTCTTCTAGGGGCTACACCTTC
TRBD2 TRBJ2-7 - TRBV19 CASSILPSGRYEQYF TGTGCCAGTAGTATCCTCCCTAGCGGGAGGTACGAGCAGTACTTC
TRBD1 TRBJ2-1 - TRBV28 CASSTGGNEQFF TGTGCCAGCAGTACAGGGGGCAATGAGCAGTTCTTC
- TRBJ2-7 - TRBV27 CASSYRRSYEQYF TGTGCCAGCAGTTATCGACGCTCCTACGAGCAGTACTTC
TRBD1 TRBJ1-5 - TRBV12-3/TRBV12-4 CASSPGTAQPQHF TGTGCCAGCAGTCCAGGGACAGCTCAGCCCCAGCATTTT
- TRBJ1-1 - TRBV3-1/TRBV3-2 CASSQENTLNTEAFF TGTGCCAGCAGCCAAGAGAATACCCTGAACACTGAAGCTTTCTTT
- TRBJ2-1 - TRBV5-4 CAQGRSSYNEQFF TGTGCCCAGGGGCGGAGCTCCTACAATGAGCAGTTCTTC
- TRBJ2-2 - TRBV5-1 CASSLEGNGELFF TGCGCCAGCAGCTTGGAGGGAAACGGGGAGCTGTTTTTT
- TRBJ1-5 - TRBV9 CASSVDGVNQPQHF TGTGCCAGCAGCGTAGATGGCGTCAATCAGCCCCAGCATTTT
TRBD2 TRBJ2-5 - TRBV9 CASSVAGGPVETQYF TGTGCCAGCAGCGTAGCGGGGGGGCCAGTAGAGACCCAGTACTTC
- TRBJ2-3 - TRBV6-6 CASSPQGGIVEDTQYF TGTGCCAGCAGCCCCCAAGGCGGGATAGTCGAAGATACGCAGTATTTT
- TRBJ1-1 few TRBV19 CASRYGTLNTEAFF TGTGCCAGTAGGTACGGTACCTTGAACACTGAAGCTTTCTTT
TRBD1 TRBJ2-3 - TRBV3-1/TRBV3-2 CASSQWDRGTDTQYF TGTGCCAGCAGCCAATGGGACAGGGGCACAGATACGCAGTATTTT
- TRBJ2-5 few TRBV4-1 CASSQALPETQYF TGCGCCAGCAGCCAAGCCCTTCCAGAGACCCAGTACTTC
- TRBJ2-3 - TRBV25-1 CASSLRGMGDTQYF TGTGCCAGCAGCCTCAGGGGAATGGGTGATACGCAGTATTTT
- TRBJ1-1 - TRBV25-1 CASRGTRNTEAFF TGTGCCAGCAGGGGTACAAGGAACACTGAAGCTTTCTTT
- TRBJ2-5 once TRBV14 CASSQDAVSQETQYF TGTGCCAGCAGCCAAGATGCGGTTAGCCAAGAGACCCAGTACTTC
- TRBJ1-2 - TRBV29-1 CSASGAGDGYTF TGCAGCGCCTCCGGGGCAGGGGATGGCTACACCTTC
- TRBJ1-2 - TRBV6-5 CASSYSGRPGYTF TGTGCCAGCAGTTACTCAGGAAGGCCCGGCTACACCTTC
- TRBJ1-2 - TRBV19 CASRIGVNNYGYTF TGTGCCAGTAGAATCGGAGTCAATAACTATGGCTACACCTTC
- TRBJ2-2 - TRBV12-3/TRBV12-4 CASSRDLYGELFF TGTGCCAGCAGTAGGGATTTGTACGGGGAGCTGTTTTTT
- TRBJ1-5 few TRBV29-1 CSVAENSNQPQHF TGCAGCGTTGCAGAGAATAGCAATCAGCCCCAGCATTTT
- TRBJ1-2 - TRBV15 CATSREGYGYTF TGTGCCACCAGCAGAGAAGGGTATGGCTACACCTTC
- TRBJ2-5 once TRBV5-4 CASSEEETQYF TGTGCCAGCAGCGAAGAAGAGACCCAGTACTTC
- TRBJ2-7 once TRBV30 CAWELGYEQYF TGTGCCTGGGAACTAGGCTACGAGCAGTACTTC
- TRBJ1-1 - TRBV5-6 CASSLGGVNTEAFF TGTGCCAGCAGCCTGGGAGGGGTGAACACTGAAGCTTTCTTT
- TRBJ1-5 - TRBV4-3 CASSQDPGLWGPQHF TGCGCCAGCAGCCAAGATCCAGGGCTTTGGGGGCCCCAGCATTTT
- TRBJ2-5 - TRBV19 CASSMHPGPQTQYF TGTGCCAGTAGTATGCACCCGGGGCCCCAGACCCAGTACTTC
- TRBJ2-2 few TRBV2 CASSGTNTGELFF TGTGCCAGCAGTGGGACCAACACCGGGGAGCTGTTTTTT
- TRBJ1-1 - TRBV7-9 CASSSTGRSNTEAFF TGTGCCAGCAGCTCCACAGGGAGGTCGAACACTGAAGCTTTCTTT